This T cell receptor (beta chain) was recorded in a study of T-cell memory formation after mild COVID-19. Germline V gene data show CDR1 as LGHNA and CDR2 as YSLEER. The CDR3 totals 15 residues. With 3 bases clipped from V and 6 bases from J, the junction kept 7 bases outside the gene matches. TCRdb processed the 5' RACE reads anew with MiXCR; each CDR3 protein has one entry. This table has about 470,000 distinct CDR3 sequences, about 23% appearing once. A word on this clonotype: Antigen specificity is unknown.

Study results and caveats: Confirmation of SARS-CoV-2 specificity was lacking for second-wave clones peaking day 37.

The chain combines TRBV4-3 with TRBJ2-1, with 8 bases lining up with TRBD2. This TCR came from an adult woman who had mild COVID-19 (a few samples of this study predate the infection). Cell type and time point are not known. Material for sequencing was PBMCs or a T cell subset sorted from them (not recorded which). The CDR3 bases are TGCGCCAGCAGCCACGAGGGACTAGATTTCAATGAGCAGTTCTTC. This encodes CASSHEGLDFNEQFF.